A few counts support the clone carrying this T cell receptor beta chain. As yet, its antigen is unknown. Germline CDR1 reads SGHRS; CDR2 reads YFSETQ. V was pared by 5 bases and J by 3 bases, with 9 bases between. The CDR3 spans 13 residues. The data originate from a study of identical twins. Findings and caveats of the study: It was out-of-frame TCR alpha sharing in monozygotic twins that models underestimated. Abundant beta clonotypes from cord blood bore fewer insertions; memory repertoires lacked this pattern. There was an excess of low generation probability in the out-of-frame alpha sequences that twins shared.

In TCRdb, the 5' RACE reads were re-called with MiXCR into one record per CDR3 protein. The table has a few hundred thousand distinct CDR3 sequences, around 9% seen once. This chain uses TRBV5-1 with TRBJ1-5, with a possible D match to TRBD1 (5 bases). Sequencing was performed on naive T cells sorted from blood. The clonotype comes from a woman in her 50s in good health. The CDR3 sequence is CASRDGTNQPQHF. The CDR3 nucleotides are TGCGCCAGCAGGGACGGGACCAATCAGCCCCAGCATTTT.